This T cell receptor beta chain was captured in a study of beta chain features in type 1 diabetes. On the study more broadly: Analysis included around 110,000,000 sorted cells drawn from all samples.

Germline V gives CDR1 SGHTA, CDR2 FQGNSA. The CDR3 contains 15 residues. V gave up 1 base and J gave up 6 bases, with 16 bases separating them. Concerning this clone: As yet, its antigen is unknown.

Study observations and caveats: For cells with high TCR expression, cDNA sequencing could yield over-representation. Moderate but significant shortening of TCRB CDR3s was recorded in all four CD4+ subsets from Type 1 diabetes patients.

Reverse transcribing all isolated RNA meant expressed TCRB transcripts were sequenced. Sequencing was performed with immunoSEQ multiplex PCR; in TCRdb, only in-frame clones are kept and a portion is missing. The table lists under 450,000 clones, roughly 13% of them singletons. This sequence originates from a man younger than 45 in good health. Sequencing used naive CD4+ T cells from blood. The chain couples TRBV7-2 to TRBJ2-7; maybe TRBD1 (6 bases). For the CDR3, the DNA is TGTGCCAGCAGCTTAGGGATTCTTCAGGGGAGCGAGCAGTACTTC. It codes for CASSLGILQGSEQYF.